What follows are 19 T cell receptor beta chains derived from one specimen sequenced in a study of regulatory T cells in long-lasting Graves disease. Both iRepertoire HTBI primers and Arm-PCR of CDR3 regions were used to build the TCR beta libraries. TCRdb redid the calling of the multiplex PCR reads with MiXCR, one entry per CDR3 protein. The table includes about 530,000 distinct CDR3 sequences, around 15% detected once. The time point: newly diagnosed GD, antithyroid drugs for less than 3 months. RNA extracted from PBMCs served as the sequencing template. This same sample was also taken into another study, of T cells in Graves' hyperthyroidism and ophthalmopathy.

Material: peripheral blood mononuclear cells (PBMCs), obtained at new diagnosis, from a patient treated with antithyroid drugs. These receptor sequences come from a middle-aged woman with Graves disease.

This clonotype has at least ten counts. This rearrangement joins TRBV2 to TRBJ2-7; D might be TRBD1 (6 bases). V was trimmed by 5 bases and J by 3 bases, leaving 11 bases between them. There are 13 residues in the CDR3. Germline V CDR1 and CDR2: SNHLY, FYNNEI. The CDR3 DNA reads as TGTGCCAGCAGTACCGGGACATTCTACGAGCAGTACTTC. Translating it yields CASSTGTFYEQYF.

The chain couples TRBV5-1 to TRBJ2-1; 9 nucleotides line up with TRBD2. The J segment lost 8 bases and the V segment lost 1 base, leaving 13 bases of the junction unmatched. Germline V CDR1 and CDR2: SGHRS, YFSETQ. The CDR3 spans 17 residues. The CDR3 DNA reads as TGCGCCAGCAGCTTGCTAGCGGGGAGCCAACCCTTGGATGAGCAGTTCTTC. This codes for CASSLLAGSQPLDEQFF.

This clonotype was seen repeatedly, ten times or more. This chain links TRBV2 with TRBJ1-6; 7 bases map to TRBD1. This CDR3 comprises 14 residues. Germline CDR1 is SNHLY and CDR2 is FYNNEI. The V segment lost 6 bases and the J segment 10 bases; nucleotides outside the gene matches: 9. The CDR3 is CASSGQALGSPLHF. The DNA for the CDR3 is TGTGCCAGCAGCGGACAGGCCCTCGGGTCACCCCTCCACTTT.

V gene TRBV19 combines with J gene TRBJ1-6; TRBD1 agrees at 8 bases. The CDR3 extends over 15 amino acids. Trimming removed 5 bases from V and 6 bases from J; junction bases left unmatched: 6. Looked up from germline, CDR1 is LNHDA and CDR2 is SQIVND (reference sequence). CDR3 loop: CASSSDRASNSPLHF. Written as DNA, the CDR3 is TGTGCCAGTAGTTCGGACAGGGCAAGTAATTCACCCCTCCACTTT. Filled out from reference TRBV19 and TRBJ1-6, the complete variable domain reads DGGITQSPKYLFRKEGQNVTLSCEQNLNHDAMYWYRQDPGQGLRLIYYSQIVNDFQKGDIAEGYSVSREKKESFPLTVTSAQKNPTAFYLCASSSDRASNSPLHFGNGTRLTVT.

This clonotype was seen at least ten times. This may be a read error, as it is one base from a much larger clone. This chain links TRBV5-8 with TRBJ1-1, with D uncertain. Germline loops: CDR1 SGHTS, CDR2 YDEGEE. The V end lost 4 bases, the J end lost 2 bases, and 6 bases lay between the germline ends. The CDR3 runs 12 residues. CDR3 nucleotides: TGTGCCAGCAGCCGATTTAACACTGAAGCTTTCTTT. Translated, it gives CASSRFNTEAFF.

This clonotype showed up many times. V is TRBV10-2 and J is TRBJ2-7, with no clear D. Trimming left V 2 bases short and J 6 bases short, with 14 bases between. Germline CDR1 reads WSHSY; CDR2 reads SAAADI. The CDR3 totals 14 residues. CDR3 sequence: CASSEASRRAEQYF. CDR3 sequence (DNA): TGCGCCAGCAGTGAGGCGAGTCGAAGGGCCGAGCAGTACTTC.

This clonotype was recorded at least ten times. The chain combines TRBV18 with TRBJ1-1, with D possibly being TRBD1 (6 bases). The CDR3 spans 14 residues. The germline gives CDR1 KGHSH, CDR2 LQKENI. V was shortened by 8 bases and J by 1 base, with 14 bases between the two germline ends. The DNA of the CDR3 is TGTGCCAGCACGGACGGACAGACGAACACTGAAGCTTTCTTT. Translated, it gives CASTDGQTNTEAFF.

The chain has TRBV3-1 and TRBJ2-1, with a weak D call TRBD2 (6 bases). This CDR3 has 15 amino acids. The ends were cut back, 8 bases at V and 4 bases at J, with 18 bases in the middle. CDR1 and CDR2 (germline): LGHDT, YNNKEL (reference sequence). CDR3 nucleotides: TGTGCCAGCGGATCCTCGGGACTCACTTACAATGAGCAGTTCTTC. Its translation is CASGSSGLTYNEQFF.

The table lists this clonotype with a few counts. The DNA of the CDR3 is TGCAGTGCTAGAGATCCGGTCAGGGCAGGGAACACCGGGGAGCTGTTTTTT. Protein sequence: CSARDPVRAGNTGELFF. The chain has TRBV20-1 and TRBJ2-2; D may be TRBD1 (5 bases). CDR1 is DFQATT and CDR2 is SNEGSKA in the germline V gene (reference sequence). Trimming pared 0 bases from V and 1 base from J, leaving 15 bases between. The CDR3 is 17 amino acids.

This clonotype was observed at least ten times. This CDR3 reads CASSAGYEQYF. DNA for the CDR3: TGTGCCAGCAGTGCCGGGTACGAGCAGTACTTC. This chain links TRBV2 with TRBJ2-7, with D hard to call. The CDR3 has 11 residues. V was cut by 4 bases and J by 4 bases, with 5 bases left in between. Germline V gene lookup returns CDR1 SNHLY and CDR2 FYNNEI.

The chain has TRBV15 and TRBJ2-1; 12 positions agree with TRBD2. Germline lookup yields CDR1 LNHNV and CDR2 YYDKDF (reference sequence). This CDR3 region has 15 residues. With V trimmed by 1 base and J by 7 bases, 2 bases remained unmatched. This CDR3 is CATSRASGGGNEQFF. The CDR3 DNA sequence: TGTGCCACCAGCAGAGCTAGCGGGGGGGGAAATGAGCAGTTCTTC. The full variable domain, in which reference TRBV15 and TRBJ2-1 provide the parts outside the CDR3, is DAMVIQNPRYQVTQFGKPVTLSCSQTLNHNVMYWYQQKSSQAPKLLFHYYDKDFNNEADTPDNFQSRRPNTSFCFLDIRSPGLGDTAMYLCATSRASGGGNEQFFGPGTRLTVL.

This sequence joins TRBV2 and TRBJ1-1, with D possibly matching TRBD1 (5 bases). V gave up 6 bases and J gave up 3 bases, with 11 bases separating them. This CDR3 spans 13 amino acids. Germline values: CDR1 SNHLY, CDR2 FYNNEI. DNA for the CDR3: TGTGCCAGCAGCAGGGCGGGAGACACTGAAGCTTTCTTT. Encoded protein: CASSRAGDTEAFF.

The genes are TRBV5-5 and TRBJ1-2; TRBD1 agrees at 7 bases. This CDR3 is built from 15 residues. CDR1 and CDR2 (germline): SGHKS, YYEKEE (reference sequence). V was clipped by 5 bases and J by 4 bases; unmatched bases: 11. CDR3 sequence: CASRDGYRGVYGYTF. CDR3 nucleotides: TGTGCCAGCAGGGATGGATACAGGGGAGTCTATGGCTACACCTTC.

Details on this clonotype: A single base separates this from a much larger clone, so it may be a read error. The chain employs TRBV5-1 and TRBJ2-7; D uncertain. The CDR3 totals 13 residues. Germline V gene data show CDR1 as SGHRS and CDR2 as YFSETQ. CDR3 protein: CASSTMAPYGQYF. The CDR3 bases are TGCGCCAGCAGCACGATGGCCCCCTACGGGCAGTACTTC.

This clonotype was recorded many times. The chain employs TRBV12-3 or TRBV12-4 and TRBJ2-1; 11 bases map to TRBD2. The CDR3 loop spans 16 amino acids. The ends lost 6 bases at V and 4 bases at J; junction bases unmatched: 8. The CDR3 sequence: CASSYSGGAAYNEQFF. CDR3 nucleotide sequence: TGTGCCAGCAGCTATAGCGGGGGGGCTGCATACAATGAGCAGTTCTTC.

In this sample, this clonotype turned up a few times. The CDR3 does not close with the conserved phenylalanine or tryptophan, likely indicating a read error. The gene calls are TRBV7-9 and TRBJ2-2; tentative D call: TRBD1 (6 bases). V lost 2 bases, J lost 6 bases, and 7 bases lay in between. The CDR3 is 13 residues long. Germline V gene data show CDR1 as SEHNR and CDR2 as FQNEAQ (reference sequence). Written as DNA, the CDR3 is TGTGCCAGCAGCTTAAAGGGGGCCGGGGAGCTGTTTTCT. Protein sequence: CASSLKGAGELFS.

This clonotype was recorded many times. The rearrangement uses TRBV20-1 and TRBJ2-3; 12 positions agree with TRBD2. Germline V CDR1 and CDR2: DFQATT, SNEGSKA (reference sequence). The CDR3 loop spans 17 amino acids. J lost 0 bases, V lost 5 bases, and 9 bases had no gene match. CDR3 amino acids: CSASGTSGSSSTDTQYF. The CDR3 DNA reads TGCAGTGCTTCCGGGACTAGCGGGTCCTCTAGCACAGATACGCAGTATTTT.

The chain links TRBV20-1 to TRBJ1-1, with D perhaps matching TRBD1 (5 bases). This CDR3 spans 14 amino acids. V was trimmed by 0 bases and J by 7 bases, leaving 15 bases between them. Germline values: CDR1 DFQATT, CDR2 SNEGSKA (reference sequence). CDR3 amino acids: CSARDRGRGNEAFF. CDR3 coding DNA: TGCAGTGCTAGAGATAGGGGACGGGGAAATGAAGCTTTCTTT.

Note on this clonotype: A clone one base away is much larger, so this may be a read error. The J gene is TRBJ1-1, the V gene TRBV2; possible D gene TRBD1, 6 bases. In germline, CDR1 is SNHLY, CDR2 FYNNEI. The CDR3 contains 14 residues. The V end was cut by 3 bases, the J end by 5 bases, with 13 bases between. The CDR3 DNA sequence: TGTGCCAGCAGTGAGAGGGGGGTAGGGACTGAAGCTTTCTTT. Translating it yields CASSERGVGTEAFF.